This T cell receptor beta chain was identified in a study of OX40 agonist ivuxolimab in advanced cancers. The CDR3 has 12 residues. Germline V gene data show CDR1 as SGHRS and CDR2 as YFSETQ. V trimming: 4 bases; J trimming: 7 bases; junction bases outside the gene matches: 4. Sequencing was performed with immunoSEQ multiplex PCR; in TCRdb, only in-frame clones are kept and a portion is missing. The sample yields roughly 64,000 clones, more than 80% seen once. This chain uses TRBV5-1 with TRBJ2-5; 7 positions agree with TRBD2. This TCR was sampled from an adult with an advanced solid tumor such as melanoma, head and neck, liver or kidney cancer. The source was CD4+ or CD8+ T cells sorted from blood, collected in a trial of the OX40 agonist ivuxolimab. CDR3 loop: CASSPERGTQYF. CDR3 in DNA: TGCGCCAGCAGCCCCGAGCGGGGGACCCAGTACTTC.